This T cell receptor beta chain was profiled in a study of T cells after yellow fever vaccination. Study-wide results and caveats: Abundant bulk-derived clonotypes could contaminate FACS-sorted repertoires. Peaking faster, on day 5 versus 15, the secondary response was nonetheless weaker.

As for this clonotype: Its target is not known.

It was through 5'RACE template switching that TCR cDNA was made, with a universal primer site and UMIs added. TCRdb called the 5' RACE reads again in MiXCR, with one record for every CDR3 protein. The sample lists 450,000 to 600,000 distinct CDR3 sequences; approximately 15% were seen once. Germline V gives CDR1 SNHLY, CDR2 FYNNEI. The CDR3 is 14 amino acids. V lost 6 bases and J lost 7, with 16 bases in between. The material sequenced was PBMCs, taken on the day of the yellow fever booster vaccination. The genes are TRBV2 and TRBJ1-5, with D hard to call. The TCR was taken from a man younger than 45 who received the YFV17D yellow fever vaccine. CDR3: CASSLERVGQPQHF. CDR3 bases: TGTGCCAGCAGCCTGGAGAGGGTCGGACAGCCCCAGCATTTT.